This TCR beta chain is from a study of T-cell reconstitution after alpha-beta-depleted transplantation in children (dated by TCRdb to 2016 to 2017). In the study overall: Using TCR repertoire profiling, the study quantitatively followed how T-cell immune reconstitution unfolded in children after TCRalphabeta/CD19-depleted allogeneic hematopoietic cell transplantation. What the authors observed across the whole study: In some patients, the high TCRbeta diversity seen at day 60 was put down to recipient T cells and intrathymic progenitors that had survived conditioning. The apparently early recovery of alphabetaT-cell counts about two months after transplant reportedly depended on only several hundred rapidly expanded clones that came from non-depleted graft cells. The frequencies of hyperexpanded clones fell over the following months, and after one year, T-cell counts and TCRbeta diversity were mostly attributed to newly produced T cells.

The library was prepared using PCR. Sequencing was performed on an Illumina HiSeq 2500. TCR libraries were prepared with molecular barcoding, using unique molecular identifiers to normalize TCRbeta repertoire quantification. TCRdb reprocessed the public reads (quality trimming at Q25 with fastp, clone calling with MiXCR) and kept in-frame beta chains. Every CDR3 protein is listed once, alongside the most common genes and DNA of its rows. The sample table records some 830,000 distinct CDR3 sequences; roughly 15% of these occur just once. The ten largest clonotypes hold roughly 5% of the sample. What the treatment or condition label conveys for this sample: allogeneic hematopoietic cell transplantation with graft depleted of TCRalphabeta T cells and CD19 B cells. Transplant recipients were children who received TCRalphabeta/CD19-depleted allogeneic hematopoietic cell grafts. The CDR3 covers 15 residues, taking in both the cysteine and the phenylalanine. Only the CDR3 region is kept as DNA, spanning 45 bases read in frame from base 1. Taken from the germline V gene, the CDR1 and CDR2 loops are SGHTA and FQGNSA. At the junction V is shortened by 1 base and J by 2 bases, with 12 bases in between.

This clonotype turned up a few times. Its antigen specificity is not known. Base quality data are lacking; no much larger clone is found one base away. The sample in question was PBMCs, mostly from graft donor cells, obtained 360 days after TCRalphabeta/CD19-depleted stem cell transplant. The sequence links TRBV7-2 to TRBJ2-7; there is no confident call for the D gene. The receptor comes from a male patient between 5 and 17 years old who had a stem cell transplant for acute lymphoblastic leukemia, so the T cells may come from the graft donor. The CDR3 amino acid sequence is: CASSLVEISTYEQYF. Read as DNA, the sequence is TGTGCCAGCAGCTTAGTAGAGATCTCGACCTACGAGCAGTACTTC.